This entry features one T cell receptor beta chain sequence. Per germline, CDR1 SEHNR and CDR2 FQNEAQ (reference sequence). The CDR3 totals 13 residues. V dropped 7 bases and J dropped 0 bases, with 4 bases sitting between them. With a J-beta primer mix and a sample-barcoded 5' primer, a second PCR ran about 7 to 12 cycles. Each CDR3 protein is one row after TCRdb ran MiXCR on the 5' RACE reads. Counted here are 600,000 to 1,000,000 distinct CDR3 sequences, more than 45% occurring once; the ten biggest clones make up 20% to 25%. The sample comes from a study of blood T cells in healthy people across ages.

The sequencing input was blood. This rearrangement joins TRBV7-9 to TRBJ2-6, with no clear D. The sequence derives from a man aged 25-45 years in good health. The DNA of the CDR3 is TGTGCCAGCACCCTCTCTGGGGCCAACGTCCTGACTTTC. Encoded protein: CASTLSGANVLTF.